Below are 4 T cell receptor beta chains sequenced from a single sample in a study of regulatory T cells in long-lasting Graves disease listed by TCRdb under 2021. The library was produced with multiplex PCR. The sequencer listed for this sample is Illumina HiSeq 4000. TCR beta libraries were built with iRepertoire HTBI primers and Arm-PCR amplification of CDR3 regions. TCRdb trimmed public reads at Q25 via fastp, called clones via MiXCR and kept in-frame beta chains. Each CDR3 protein appears once, grouped with its most common genes and DNA. Present in this sample are 510,000 or so distinct CDR3 sequences, about 12% of which were seen just once. In total, the top ten clones hold roughly 9.3% of the sample. The meaning of the sample's time point label: newly diagnosed GD, antithyroid drugs for less than 3 months. RNA was extracted from PBMCs in TRIzol for both TCR sequencing and RNA sequencing. The same specimen was also included in a second study, on T cells in Graves' hyperthyroidism and ophthalmopathy.

This specimen was peripheral blood mononuclear cells (PBMCs), taken at new diagnosis, from a patient treated with antithyroid drugs. The source of these receptors is a woman in her 30s with Graves disease. Donor details come from another sample of the same person, matched by shared clones.

As to this clonotype: This sequence may be a read error, since a much larger clone differs from it by one base. The V and J genes are TRBV12-3 or TRBV12-4 and TRBJ2-7; a possible D gene is TRBD2 (6 bases). The CDR3 contains 15 residues. V was shortened by 0 bases and J by 2 bases, with 11 bases between the two germline ends. The CDR3, as DNA: TGTGCCAGCAGTTTAGCTGCTAGCGAGCCCTACGAGCAGTACTTC. Encoded protein: CASSLAASEPYEQYF.

Many counts were recorded for this clonotype. The chain couples TRBV7-9 to TRBJ2-7; possible D gene TRBD2, 7 bases. Germline CDR1 reads SEHNR; CDR2 reads FQNEAQ (reference sequence). CDR3 length: 15 amino acids. V lost 4 bases and J 5 bases, leaving 18 bases between the germline ends. CDR3 coding DNA: TGTGCCAGCAGCTATGCCGGGGGGCATCGGGACGAGCAGTACTTC. This codes for CASSYAGGHRDEQYF.

This clonotype appeared many times. This chain links TRBV6-5 with TRBJ2-2; 8 nucleotides line up with TRBD1. CDR1 MNHEY and CDR2 SVGAGI come from the germline V gene. The CDR3 runs 15 residues. Unmatched junction bases numbered 2, after V lost 0 bases and J lost 5 bases. The CDR3 DNA follows: TGTGCCAGCAGTTACTCGCGACAGGGGACCGGGGAGCTGTTTTTT. Amino acid sequence: CASSYSRQGTGELFF.

This clonotype has just a few counts. This chain connects TRBV20-1 to TRBJ1-3; D remains ambiguous. The CDR3 is 15 amino acids. Trimming pared 0 bases from V and 0 bases from J, leaving 9 bases between. CDR1 and CDR2 (germline): DFQATT, SNEGSKA (reference sequence). CDR3 DNA sequence: TGCAGTGCTAGAGATCGGGCAGCCTCTGGAAACACCATATATTTT. It specifies CSARDRAASGNTIYF.